These 25 T cell receptor beta chains were sequenced from one sample in a study of cytomegalovirus exposure and HLA in healthy donors. PCR used 60 Vbeta primers and 13 Jbeta primers. Sequencing was performed with immunoSEQ multiplex PCR; in TCRdb, only in-frame clones are kept and a portion is missing. Counted here are about 40,000 clones, 66% occurring once; the ten biggest clones make up more than 15%. The material sequenced was PBMCs. The receptors here all came from a man between 50 and 59 years old in good health and CMV-seropositive.

V is TRBV7-8 and J is TRBJ1-3; D perhaps matches TRBD1 (6 bases). V dropped 1 base and J dropped 5 bases, with 18 bases sitting between them. Germline V gene data show CDR1 as SGHVS and CDR2 as FQNEAQ. This CDR3 region has 17 residues. The CDR3 DNA is TGTGCCAGCAGCTTAGTGGGGGCTCCGGGACCGAGAAACACCATATATTTT. Translated, it gives CASSLVGAPGPRNTIYF.

This chain connects TRBV30 to TRBJ2-5; TRBD2 matches 7 bases. Germline trimming cut 6 bases from V and 3 bases from J; bases unmatched to any gene: 7. The germline gives CDR1 GTSNPN, CDR2 SVGIG (reference sequence). The CDR3 contains 13 residues. DNA of the CDR3: TGTGCCTGTGCTAGCGGTCTAGAAGAGACCCAGTACTTC. As protein: CACASGLEETQYF.

This clone was seen more than once but under ten times. The missing conserved phenylalanine or tryptophan at the end of this CDR3 makes a read error likely. The chain combines TRBV7-9 with TRBJ2-3, with 7 bases identical to TRBD1. There are 15 residues in the CDR3. Germline lookup yields CDR1 SEHNR and CDR2 FQNEAQ (reference sequence). CDR3 DNA sequence: TGTGCCAGCAGCCCCTCTGGCCACGGGACAGACACGCAGTATGTT. This gives the protein CASSPSGHGTDTQYV.

This chain links TRBV7-2 with TRBJ2-7; possible D gene TRBD2, 5 bases. The CDR3 extends over 13 amino acids. Germline assignment: CDR1 SGHTA and CDR2 FQGNSA. The germline V and J ends were trimmed by 0 bases and 5 bases, with 8 bases remaining between them. In DNA form, the CDR3 reads TGTGCCAGCAGCTTAGCGCTGACTAACGAGCAGTACTTC. Its translation: CASSLALTNEQYF.

This sequence joins TRBV18 and TRBJ1-6; D ambiguous. There are 12 residues in the CDR3. Germline loops: CDR1 KGHSH, CDR2 LQKENI. Trimming took off 6 bases at V and 6 bases at J, with 6 bases between the two ends. The DNA for the CDR3 is TGTGCCAGCTCCTCGTTTAATTCACCCCTCCACTTT. As protein: CASSSFNSPLHF. Full variable domain (rest looked up from reference TRBV18 and TRBJ1-6): NAGVMQNPRHLVRRRGQEARLRCSPMKGHSHVYWYRQLPEEGLKFMVYLQKENIIDESGMPKERFSAEFPKEGPSILRIQQVVRGDSAAYFCASSSFNSPLHFGNGTRLTVT.

In DNA, the CDR3 is TGTGCCAGCAGCGCCCAACAGGGGTATAATTCACCCCTCCACTTT. Amino acid sequence: CASSAQQGYNSPLHF. The V and J genes are TRBV7-3 and TRBJ1-6; 7 nucleotides agree with TRBD1. Per the germline V gene, CDR1 is SGHTA and CDR2 is FQGTGA. The CDR3 is 15 residues long. The V gene end was trimmed by 5 bases and the J gene end by 4 bases; junction bases not matched to a gene: 5.

The chain has TRBV28 and TRBJ2-7, with TRBD1 matching over 8 bases. The germline V gene has CDR1 MDHEN and CDR2 SYDVKM. The CDR3 is 14 residues long. With V trimmed by 1 base and J by 5 bases, 4 bases remained unmatched. CDR3 coding DNA: TGTGCCAGCAGTTTATCACAGGGGGGCCACGAGCAGTACTTC. This sequence encodes CASSLSQGGHEQYF.

The chain links TRBV29-1 to TRBJ1-1; no definite D call. The V gene lost 7 bases and the J gene lost 1 base, with 4 bases spanning the gap. The CDR3 is 10 residues long. The germline V gene encodes CDR1 SQVTM and CDR2 ANQGSEA. CDR3 coding DNA: TGCAGCGGACAGAACACTGAAGCTTTCTTT. Amino acids: CSGQNTEAFF.

A few counts support this clone. This sequence joins TRBV5-1 and TRBJ1-1; no reliable D call. Looked up from germline, CDR1 is SGHRS and CDR2 is YFSETQ. The CDR3 contains 13 residues. Trimming took 5 bases from V and 4 from J, leaving 12 bases between them. As DNA, the CDR3 is TGCGCCAGCAGGGAGGGCGATGGCACTGAAGCTTTCTTT. Translating gives CASREGDGTEAFF.

The V gene is TRBV15, the J gene TRBJ2-7; D is uncertain. Germline CDR1 and CDR2: LNHNV and YYDKDF (reference sequence). The CDR3 has 13 residues. The V and J ends lost 3 bases and 1 base respectively, with 7 bases between them. CDR3 in amino acids: CATSSKLSYEQYF. CDR3 coding DNA: TGTGCCACCAGCAGCAAGCTTTCCTACGAGCAGTACTTC.

This chain links TRBV11-3 with TRBJ1-2; TRBD1 agrees at 12 bases. Germline V gene sequence: CDR1 SGHNT, CDR2 YENEEA. The CDR3 loop spans 15 amino acids. V shed 4 bases and J 8 bases; nucleotides not matched to a gene: 8. The CDR3 DNA sequence: TGTGCCAGCAGCTCCGGGACAGGGGGCCCGGGCGGCTACACCTTC. It translates to CASSSGTGGPGGYTF.

In this sample, this clone turned up once. The CDR3 bases are TGTGCCAGCAGCGCCGATCCCGGGACAGAAAATTCACCCCTCCACTTT. Protein product: CASSADPGTENSPLHF. This chain connects TRBV9 to TRBJ1-6, with 7 nucleotides matching TRBD1. Per germline, CDR1 SGDLS and CDR2 YYNGEE. This CDR3 is 16 amino acids long. V lost 3 bases, J lost 7 bases, and 10 bases stayed unmatched.

Only a few counts were recorded for this clone. The chain employs TRBV25-1 and TRBJ1-1; TRBD1 is a possible D gene (5 bases). V lost 4 bases to trimming and J lost 5 bases, with 17 bases between them. CDR1 and CDR2 from the germline V gene are MGHDK and SYGVNS. The CDR3 spans 15 residues. The CDR3 sequence is CASSGIGSGMTEAFF. Written as DNA, the CDR3 is TGTGCCAGCAGTGGTATCGGCTCAGGGATGACTGAAGCTTTCTTT.

The chain employs TRBV19 and TRBJ2-7, with a tentative D call TRBD1 (6 bases). This CDR3 spans 14 amino acids. CDR1 is LNHDA, CDR2 SQIVND, per germline (reference sequence). The ends were cut back, 3 bases at V and 0 bases at J, with 9 bases in the middle. CDR3 DNA: TGTGCCAGTAGTATCTCGGACAGCTCCTACGAGCAGTACTTC. Its protein product is CASSISDSSYEQYF.

The V gene is TRBV5-8, the J gene TRBJ2-1, with 11 bases lining up with TRBD1. J gave up 0 bases and V 4 bases, and 12 bases lay outside the gene matches. CDR3 size: 19 residues. Germline CDR1 and CDR2: SGHTS and YDEGEE. CDR3 residues: CASSATKVGTGGSYNEQFF. The CDR3 bases are TGTGCCAGCAGCGCAACAAAGGTGGGGACAGGGGGCTCCTACAATGAGCAGTTCTTC.

The chain recombines TRBV4-2 with TRBJ1-1; D is unresolved. The CDR3 has 16 amino acids. The V and J ends lost 1 base and 5 bases respectively, with 17 bases between them. CDR1 is LGHNA and CDR2 is YNFKEQ in the germline V gene. CDR3 in DNA: TGTGCCAGCAGCCAAGGGCCGGACGGGGTTGCGACTGAAGCTTTCTTT. Encoded protein: CASSQGPDGVATEAFF.

V gene TRBV4-3 combines with J gene TRBJ2-2, with D unresolved. Germline loops: CDR1 LGHNA, CDR2 YSLEER. V lost 3 bases and J 5 bases, leaving 10 bases between the germline ends. This CDR3 region has 14 residues. Here the CDR3 reads CASSHSEETGELFF. The CDR3 region has the DNA TGCGCCAGCAGCCACAGCGAGGAGACCGGGGAGCTGTTTTTT.

The gene calls are TRBV6-6 and TRBJ1-5; 8 bases match TRBD1. This CDR3 is built from 13 residues. CDR1 is MNHNY and CDR2 is SVGAGI in the germline V gene (reference sequence). Trimming cost V 6 bases and J 5 bases; bases outside gene matches: 3. This CDR3 reads CASSLTGDQPQHF. The DNA for the CDR3 is TGTGCCAGCAGCTTGACAGGGGATCAGCCCCAGCATTTT.

The chain carries TRBV4-2 and TRBJ2-3; 9 bases match TRBD2. V gave up 0 bases and J gave up 0 bases; unmatched junction bases: 13. The CDR3 sequence is 20 residues long. CDR1 is LGHNA and CDR2 is YNFKEQ in the germline V gene. The CDR3 loop is CASSQDGALAGGSSTDTQYF. CDR3 bases: TGTGCCAGCAGCCAAGATGGGGCACTAGCGGGCGGCTCTAGCACAGATACGCAGTATTTT.

This clone showed up just a few times. The chain links TRBV5-6 to TRBJ1-1, with TRBD1 matching over 11 bases. V was pared by 4 bases and J by 4 bases, with 3 bases of the junction left unmatched. CDR1 SGHDT and CDR2 YYEEEE come from the germline V gene. CDR3 size: 14 residues. The CDR3 is CASSPGQGVTEAFF. The DNA for the CDR3 is TGTGCCAGCAGCCCGGGACAGGGGGTCACTGAAGCTTTCTTT.

This clone was picked up a small number of times. The V call is TRBV7-6, the J call TRBJ1-5; D is ambiguous. The CDR3 has 15 amino acids. Trimming took 1 base from V and 2 from J, leaving 9 bases between them. In germline, CDR1 is SGHVS, CDR2 FNYEAQ. The CDR3, as DNA: TGTGCCAGCAGCTTAGGGCAGAGCGGCAATCAGCCCCAGCATTTT. Translated: CASSLGQSGNQPQHF.

V is TRBV11-2 and J is TRBJ2-7; 15 nucleotides align to TRBD2. Germline V CDR1 and CDR2: SGHAT, FQNNGV. The CDR3 consists of 18 residues. Trimming cost V 5 bases and J 1 base; bases outside gene matches: 9. The CDR3 DNA reads TGTGCCAGCAGCCCGGGACTAGCGGGGGGACGAGGGTCCTACGAGCAGTACTTC. Translating it yields CASSPGLAGGRGSYEQYF.

This clone was found a few times. The chain recombines TRBV5-4 with TRBJ1-1, with 7 bases that match TRBD1. Germline lookup yields CDR1 SGHNT and CDR2 YYREEE (reference sequence). V was pared by 4 bases and J by 1 base, with 7 bases of the junction left unmatched. The CDR3 runs to 15 residues. CDR3 in amino acids: CASSQGQLKNTEAFF. The CDR3 DNA follows: TGTGCCAGCAGCCAGGGACAGTTAAAGAACACTGAAGCTTTCTTT.

This clone was counted a single time. The V call is TRBV19, the J call TRBJ2-5; a weak D match, TRBD2 (7 bases). The CDR3 length is 13 residues. Trimming cost V 3 bases and J 4 bases, with 9 bases left between them. Germline-derived CDR1 and CDR2 are LNHDA and SQIVND (reference sequence). In DNA form, the CDR3 reads TGTGCCAGTAGTATCGGGGGGCGAGAGACCCAGTACTTC. Translating gives CASSIGGRETQYF.

V gene TRBV6-1 combines with J gene TRBJ2-5, with TRBD2 identical over 8 bases. V trimming: 0 bases; J trimming: 1 base; junction bases outside the gene matches: 1. The CDR3 consists of 15 residues. In germline, CDR1 is MNHNS, CDR2 SASEGT. The CDR3, as DNA: TGTGCCAGCAGTGAAGCCGGACTAGCCCAAGAGACCCAGTACTTC. It yields the protein CASSEAGLAQETQYF.